The sequence of this TCR beta chain was determined in a study of blood T cell repertoires in COVID-19. Study-level information: Acute-phase and convalescent COVID-19 samples originated in the United States, Italy and Spain. The analysed material was cDNA or gDNA that came from T cells, B-cell-depleted T cells, or PBMCs.

In the original analysis: Amplifying reference gene primers gave estimates of nucleated cell counts. TCRdb's table, derived via immunoSEQ multiplex PCR, lists solely in-frame clones and lacks some. D and trimming come from the DNA, and the V and J calls and clone size come from that table. Of about 260,000 clones in the sample, around nine tenths were seen once. Seattle's cohort entered during active infection and was followed longitudinally. Germline CDR1 and CDR2: MNHEY and SMNVEV (reference sequence). V gave up 4 bases and J gave up 0 bases, with 18 bases separating them. This CDR3 is 17 amino acids long.

This clonotype was sampled from a woman in her sixties or seventies with COVID-19, enrolled during active disease. V and J are TRBV27 and TRBJ1-2; TRBD1 might be the D (6 bases). Sequenced material: peripheral blood. The CDR3 spells CASSSINHRESNYGYTF. The CDR3 DNA reads TGTGCCAGCAGTTCCATCAACCACAGGGAGTCTAACTATGGCTACACCTTC.